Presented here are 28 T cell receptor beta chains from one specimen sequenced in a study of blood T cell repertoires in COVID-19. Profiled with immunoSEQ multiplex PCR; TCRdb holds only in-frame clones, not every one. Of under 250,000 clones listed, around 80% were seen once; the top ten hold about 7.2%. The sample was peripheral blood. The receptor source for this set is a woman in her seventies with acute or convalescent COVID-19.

The CDR3 region is CASSLETSGGRGTQYF. Here the CDR3 DNA reads TGCGCCAGCAGCTTGGAGACTAGCGGGGGTAGAGGTACGCAGTATTTT. This sequence joins TRBV5-1 and TRBJ2-3; 12 positions match TRBD2. Germline CDR1 reads SGHRS; CDR2 reads YFSETQ. There are 16 residues in the CDR3. With V trimmed by 0 bases and J by 8 bases, 7 bases remained unmatched.

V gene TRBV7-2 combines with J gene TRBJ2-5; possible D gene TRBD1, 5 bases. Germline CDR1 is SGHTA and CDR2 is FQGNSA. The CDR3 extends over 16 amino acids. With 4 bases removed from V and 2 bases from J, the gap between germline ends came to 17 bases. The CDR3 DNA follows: TGTGCCAGCAGCTGGTGGGGAACAGGATCTCAAGAGACCCAGTACTTC. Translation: CASSWWGTGSQETQYF.

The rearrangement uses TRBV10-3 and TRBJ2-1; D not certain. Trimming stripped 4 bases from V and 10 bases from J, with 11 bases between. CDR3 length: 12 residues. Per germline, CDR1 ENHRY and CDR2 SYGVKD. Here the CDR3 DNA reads TGTGCCATCAGTGCGAGCAGCAGGGAGCAGTTCTTC. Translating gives CAISASSREQFF.

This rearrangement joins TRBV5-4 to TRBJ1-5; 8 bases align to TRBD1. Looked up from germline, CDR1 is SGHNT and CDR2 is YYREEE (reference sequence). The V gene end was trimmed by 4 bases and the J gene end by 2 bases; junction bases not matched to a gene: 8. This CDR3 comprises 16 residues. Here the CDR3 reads CASSTGGQGGNQPQHF. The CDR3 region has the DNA TGTGCCAGCAGCACCGGTGGACAGGGCGGCAATCAGCCCCAGCATTTT.

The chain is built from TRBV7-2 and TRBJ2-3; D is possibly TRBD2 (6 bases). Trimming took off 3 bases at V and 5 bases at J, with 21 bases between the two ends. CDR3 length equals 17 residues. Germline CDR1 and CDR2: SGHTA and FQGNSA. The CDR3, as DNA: TGTGCCAGCAGCTTGGACCCCCCACGGGCGGGGCAAGATACGCAGTATTTT. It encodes CASSLDPPRAGQDTQYF.

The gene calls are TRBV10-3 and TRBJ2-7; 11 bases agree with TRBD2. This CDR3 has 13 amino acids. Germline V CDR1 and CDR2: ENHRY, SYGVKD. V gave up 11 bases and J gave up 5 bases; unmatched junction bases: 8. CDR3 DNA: TGTGCCGTCCGACTAGCGGGGTCGAACGAGCAGTACTTC. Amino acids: CAVRLAGSNEQYF.

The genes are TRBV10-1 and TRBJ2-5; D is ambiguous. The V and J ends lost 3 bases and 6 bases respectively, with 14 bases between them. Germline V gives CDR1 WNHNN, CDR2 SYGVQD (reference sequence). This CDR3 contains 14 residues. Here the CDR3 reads CASSDRGFEKTQYF. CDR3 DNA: TGCGCCAGCAGTGATCGAGGCTTCGAGAAGACCCAGTACTTC.

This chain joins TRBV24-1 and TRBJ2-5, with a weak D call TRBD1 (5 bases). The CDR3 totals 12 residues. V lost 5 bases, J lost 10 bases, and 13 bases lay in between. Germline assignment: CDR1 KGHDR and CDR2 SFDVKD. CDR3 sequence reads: CATSGQGLDQYF. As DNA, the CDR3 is TGTGCCACCAGTGGGCAGGGTTTGGACCAGTACTTC.

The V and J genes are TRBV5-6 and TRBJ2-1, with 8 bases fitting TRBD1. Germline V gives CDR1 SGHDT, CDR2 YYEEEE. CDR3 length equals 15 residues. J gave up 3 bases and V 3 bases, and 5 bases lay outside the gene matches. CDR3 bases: TGTGCCAGCAGCTGGAGGACAGGGTTCTACAATGAGCAGTTCTTC. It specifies CASSWRTGFYNEQFF. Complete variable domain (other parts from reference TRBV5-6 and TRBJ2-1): DAGVTQSPTHLIKTRGQQVTLRCSPKSGHDTVSWYQQALGQGPQFIFQYYEEEERQRGNFPDRFSGHQFPNYSSELNVNALLLGDSALYLCASSWRTGFYNEQFFGPGTRLTVL.

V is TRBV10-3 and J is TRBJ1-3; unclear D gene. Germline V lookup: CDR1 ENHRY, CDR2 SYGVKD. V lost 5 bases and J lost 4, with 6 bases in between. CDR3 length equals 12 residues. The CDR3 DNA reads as TGTGCCATCAGTAAGGAGGGAAACACCATATATTTT. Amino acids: CAISKEGNTIYF.

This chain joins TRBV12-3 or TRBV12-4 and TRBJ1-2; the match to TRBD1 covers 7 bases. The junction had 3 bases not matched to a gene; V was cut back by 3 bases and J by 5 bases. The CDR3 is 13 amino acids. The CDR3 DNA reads TGTGCCAGCAGTTTCGGGACAGCTTATGGCTACACCTTC. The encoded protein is CASSFGTAYGYTF.

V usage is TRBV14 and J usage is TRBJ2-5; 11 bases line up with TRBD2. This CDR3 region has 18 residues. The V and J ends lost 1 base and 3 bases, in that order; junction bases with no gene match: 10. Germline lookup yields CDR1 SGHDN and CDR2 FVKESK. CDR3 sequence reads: CASSQVKTLAGEEETQYF. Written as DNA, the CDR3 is TGTGCCAGCAGCCAAGTAAAGACACTAGCGGGGGAAGAAGAGACCCAGTACTTC.

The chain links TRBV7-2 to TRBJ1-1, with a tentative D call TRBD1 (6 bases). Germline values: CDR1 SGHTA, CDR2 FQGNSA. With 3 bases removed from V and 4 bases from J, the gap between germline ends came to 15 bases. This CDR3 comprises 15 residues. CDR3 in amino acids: CASSLYRVGATEAFF. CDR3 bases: TGTGCCAGCAGCTTGTACAGGGTAGGAGCCACTGAAGCTTTCTTT.

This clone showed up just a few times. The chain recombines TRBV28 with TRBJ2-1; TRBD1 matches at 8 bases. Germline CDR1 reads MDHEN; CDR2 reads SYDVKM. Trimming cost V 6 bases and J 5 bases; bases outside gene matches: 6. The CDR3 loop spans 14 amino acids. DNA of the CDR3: TGTGCCAGCAGGCCGGACAGGGTTGACAATGAGCAGTTCTTC. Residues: CASRPDRVDNEQFF.

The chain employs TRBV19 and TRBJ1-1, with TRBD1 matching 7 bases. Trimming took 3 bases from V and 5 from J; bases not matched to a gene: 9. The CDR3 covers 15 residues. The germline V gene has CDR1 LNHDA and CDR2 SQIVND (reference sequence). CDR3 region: CASSMGHDRATEAFF. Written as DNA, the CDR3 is TGTGCCAGTAGTATGGGACACGACAGGGCGACTGAAGCTTTCTTT.

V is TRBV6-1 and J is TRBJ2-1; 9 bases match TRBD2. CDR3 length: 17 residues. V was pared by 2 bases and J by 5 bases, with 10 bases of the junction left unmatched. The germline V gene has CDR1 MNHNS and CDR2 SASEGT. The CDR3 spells CASSELRFSGGDNEQFF. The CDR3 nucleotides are TGTGCCAGCAGTGAATTGAGGTTTAGCGGGGGTGACAATGAGCAGTTCTTC.

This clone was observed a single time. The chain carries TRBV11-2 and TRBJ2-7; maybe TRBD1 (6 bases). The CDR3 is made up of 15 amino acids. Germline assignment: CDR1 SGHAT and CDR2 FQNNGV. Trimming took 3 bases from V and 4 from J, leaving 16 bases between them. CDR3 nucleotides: TGTGCCAGCAGCTTGATAGGGGGACAAATTTACGAGCAGTACTTC. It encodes CASSLIGGQIYEQYF.

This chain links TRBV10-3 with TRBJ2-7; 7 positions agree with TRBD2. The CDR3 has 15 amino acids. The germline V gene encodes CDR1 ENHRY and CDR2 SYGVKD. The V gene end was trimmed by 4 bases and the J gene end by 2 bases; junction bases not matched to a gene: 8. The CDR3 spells CAISVTSALTYEQYF. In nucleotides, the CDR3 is TGTGCCATCAGTGTAACTAGCGCTCTTACCTACGAGCAGTACTTC.

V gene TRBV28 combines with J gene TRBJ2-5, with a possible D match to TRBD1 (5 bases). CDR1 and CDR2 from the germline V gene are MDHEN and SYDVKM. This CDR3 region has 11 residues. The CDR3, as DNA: TGTGTCAGTAGACAGTGGGAGACCCAGTACTTC. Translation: CVSRQWETQYF.

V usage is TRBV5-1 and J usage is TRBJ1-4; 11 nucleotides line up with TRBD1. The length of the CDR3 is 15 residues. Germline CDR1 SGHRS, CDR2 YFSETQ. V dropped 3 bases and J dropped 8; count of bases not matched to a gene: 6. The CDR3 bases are TGCGCCAGCAGCTCTACCGGGACAGGGGGAGAAAAACTGTTTTTT. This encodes CASSSTGTGGEKLFF.

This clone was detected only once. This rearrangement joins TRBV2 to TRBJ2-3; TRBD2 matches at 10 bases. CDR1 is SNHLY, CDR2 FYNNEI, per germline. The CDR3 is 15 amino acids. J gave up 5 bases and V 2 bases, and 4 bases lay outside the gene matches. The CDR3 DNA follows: TGTGCCAGCAGTGAAACCAGCGGGGGGGTAGATACGCAGTATTTT. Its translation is CASSETSGGVDTQYF.

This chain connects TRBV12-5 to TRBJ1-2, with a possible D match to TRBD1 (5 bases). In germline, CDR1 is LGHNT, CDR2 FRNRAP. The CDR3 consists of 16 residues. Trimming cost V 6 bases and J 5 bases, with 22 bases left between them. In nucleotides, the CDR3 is TGTGCTAGTGGCTCCTTTCCCGGGACTCCCTCTTATGGCTACACCTTC. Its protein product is CASGSFPGTPSYGYTF.

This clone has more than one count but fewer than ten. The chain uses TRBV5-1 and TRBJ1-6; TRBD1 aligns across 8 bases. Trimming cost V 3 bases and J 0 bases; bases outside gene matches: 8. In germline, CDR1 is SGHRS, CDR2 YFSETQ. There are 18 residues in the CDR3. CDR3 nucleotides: TGCGCCAGCAGCTATGGGACAGGCGACTACTCCTATAATTCACCCCTCCACTTT. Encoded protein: CASSYGTGDYSYNSPLHF.

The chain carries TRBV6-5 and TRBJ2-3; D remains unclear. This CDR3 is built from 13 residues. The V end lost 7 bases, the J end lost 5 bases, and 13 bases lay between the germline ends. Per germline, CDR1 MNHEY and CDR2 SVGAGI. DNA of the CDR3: TGTGCCAGCACTCCCCGAACAAAAGATACGCAGTATTTT. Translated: CASTPRTKDTQYF.

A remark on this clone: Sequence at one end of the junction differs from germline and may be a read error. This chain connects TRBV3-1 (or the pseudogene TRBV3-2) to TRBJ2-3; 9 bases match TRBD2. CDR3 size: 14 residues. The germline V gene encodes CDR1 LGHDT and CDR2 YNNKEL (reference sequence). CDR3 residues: CASSPLKVAGVVDF. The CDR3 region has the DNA TGTGCCAGCAGCCCCCTGAAGGTAGCGGGGGTGGTAGATTTT.

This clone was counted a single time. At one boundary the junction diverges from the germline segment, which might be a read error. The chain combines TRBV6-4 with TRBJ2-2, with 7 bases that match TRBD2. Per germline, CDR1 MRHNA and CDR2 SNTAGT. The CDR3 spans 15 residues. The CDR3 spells CAGSSGQANTGELFF. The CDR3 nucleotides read TGTGCCGGCAGTAGCGGGCAAGCGAACACCGGGGAGCTGTTTTTT.

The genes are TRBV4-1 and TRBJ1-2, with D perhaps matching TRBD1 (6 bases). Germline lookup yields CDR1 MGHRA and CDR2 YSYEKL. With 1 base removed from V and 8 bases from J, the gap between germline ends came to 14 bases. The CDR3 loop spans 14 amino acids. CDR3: CASSQGGRTRGYTF. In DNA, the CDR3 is TGCGCCAGCAGCCAAGGGGGGCGGACTCGGGGCTACACCTTC.

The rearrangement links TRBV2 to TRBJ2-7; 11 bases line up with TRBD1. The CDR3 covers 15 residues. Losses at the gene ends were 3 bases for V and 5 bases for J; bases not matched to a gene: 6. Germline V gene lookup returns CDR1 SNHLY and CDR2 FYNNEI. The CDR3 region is CASSDLDRGPHEQYF. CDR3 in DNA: TGTGCCAGCAGTGACCTGGACAGGGGGCCCCACGAGCAGTACTTC.